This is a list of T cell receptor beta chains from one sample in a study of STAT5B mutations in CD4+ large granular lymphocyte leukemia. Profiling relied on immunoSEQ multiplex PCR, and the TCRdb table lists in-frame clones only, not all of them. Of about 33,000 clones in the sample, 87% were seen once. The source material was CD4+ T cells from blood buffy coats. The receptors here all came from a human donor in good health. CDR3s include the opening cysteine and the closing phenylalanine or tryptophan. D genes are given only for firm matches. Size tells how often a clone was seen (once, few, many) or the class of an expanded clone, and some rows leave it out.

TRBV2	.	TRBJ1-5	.	TGTGCCAGCTCAAACACAGGGAACAATCAGCCCCAGCATTTT	CASSNTGNNQPQHF
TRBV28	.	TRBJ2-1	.	TGTGCCAGCAGTTTACCCGCTATTGGGACCTACAATGAGCAGTTCTTC	CASSLPAIGTYNEQFF
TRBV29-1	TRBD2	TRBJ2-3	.	TGCAGCGTTGACAGCGGGGGCACAGATACGCAGTATTTT	CSVDSGGTDTQYF
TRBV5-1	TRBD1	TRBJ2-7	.	TGCGCCAGCAGCTTGGAAACAGGGGGCGCCAAGCAGTACTTC	CASSLETGGAKQYF
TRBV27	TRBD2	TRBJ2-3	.	TGTGCCAGCAGTTCTAGACTAGCGGGAGGGAAGGGTACGCAGTATTTT	CASSSRLAGGKGTQYF
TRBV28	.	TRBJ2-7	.	TGTGCCAGCAGGGACGCCCACTACGAGCAGTACTTC	CASRDAHYEQYF
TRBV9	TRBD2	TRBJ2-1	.	TGTGCCAGCAGCGTAGGTAGAGGGAGGGCCTACAATGAGCAGTTCTTC	CASSVGRGRAYNEQFF
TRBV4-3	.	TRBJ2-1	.	TGCGCCAGCAGCCGGATCGCCGGCGCCTACAATGAGCAGTTCTTC	CASSRIAGAYNEQFF
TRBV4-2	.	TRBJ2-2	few	TGTGCCAGCAGCCAAGATAGCCCTATCACCGGGGAGCTGTTTTTT	CASSQDSPITGELFF
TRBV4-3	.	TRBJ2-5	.	TGCGCCAGCAGCCAGGACCGTCTGCTAGGGCGAGAGACCCAGTACTTC	CASSQDRLLGRETQYF
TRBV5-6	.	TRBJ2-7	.	TGTGCCAGCAGCTTGGACCTGACTAGCTCCTACGAGCAGTACTTC	CASSLDLTSSYEQYF
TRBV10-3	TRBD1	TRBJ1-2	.	TGTGCCATCAGCCTAACCGGGACAGGGAACGGCTACACCTTC	CAISLTGTGNGYTF
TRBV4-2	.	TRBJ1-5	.	TGTGCCAGCAGCCAAGAAGACAATCAGCCCCAGCATTTT	CASSQEDNQPQHF
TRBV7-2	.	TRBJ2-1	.	TGTGCCAGCAGCAGGATAGGGGGGGGGACCTACAATGAGCAGTTCTTC	CASSRIGGGTYNEQFF
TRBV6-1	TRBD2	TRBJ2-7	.	TGTGCCAGCAGTGACCCGGGGACTAGCGGCCTTGGGACCTACGAGCAGTACTTC	CASSDPGTSGLGTYEQYF
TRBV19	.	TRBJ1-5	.	TGTGCCAGTAGTATAGACCCGGACACTAGCAATCAGCCCCAGCATTTT	CASSIDPDTSNQPQHF
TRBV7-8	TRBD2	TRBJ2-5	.	TGTGCCAGCAGCTCTCTAGCGGGACAAGAGACCCAGTACTTC	CASSSLAGQETQYF
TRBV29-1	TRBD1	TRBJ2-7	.	TGCAGCGTTGAAAGGGGACAGGGGCGCGAGCAGTACTTC	CSVERGQGREQYF
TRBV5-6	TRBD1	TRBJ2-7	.	TGTGCCAGCAGCCCGGGACAGAGACTATACGAGCAGTACTTC	CASSPGQRLYEQYF
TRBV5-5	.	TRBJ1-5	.	TGTGCCAGCAGCCTGGCTTGGGGCGAAAATCAGCCCCAGCATTTT	CASSLAWGENQPQHF
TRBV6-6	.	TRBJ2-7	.	TGTGCCAGCCTAGATTCTGGGGGCGGGGACGAGCAGTACTTC	CASLDSGGGDEQYF
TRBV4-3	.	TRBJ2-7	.	TGCGCCAGCAGCCCACGGCTCCACGACGAGCAGTACTTC	CASSPRLHDEQYF
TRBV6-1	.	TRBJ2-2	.	TGTGCCAGCAGTGTGTCGACAACCGGGGAGCTGTTTTTT	CASSVSTTGELFF
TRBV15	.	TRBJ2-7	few	TGTGCCACCAGCAGGAAGGTGTTAGGACCACCCTACGAGCAGTACTTC	CATSRKVLGPPYEQYF
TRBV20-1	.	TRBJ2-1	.	TGCAGTGCCTCGTCTGACAATGAGCAGTTCTTC	CSASSDNEQFF
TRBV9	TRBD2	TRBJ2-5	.	TGTGCCAGCAGCGTTATAGCGGGAGAGACCCAGTACTTC	CASSVIAGETQYF
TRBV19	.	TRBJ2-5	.	TGTGCCAGTAGTATAGGACGGAAGACCCAGTACTTC	CASSIGRKTQYF
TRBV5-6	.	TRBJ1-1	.	TGTGCCAGCAGCTATTACGGGGGAACCTCGGACACTGAAGCTTTCTTT	CASSYYGGTSDTEAFF
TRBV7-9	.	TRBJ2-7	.	TGTGCCAGCAGCCCCGGGAGTCTCTCCTACGAGCAGTACTTC	CASSPGSLSYEQYF
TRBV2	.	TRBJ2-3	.	TGTGCCAGCAGAGCAAGGGGTCCGACGCAGTATTTT	CASRARGPTQYF
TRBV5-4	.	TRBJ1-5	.	TGTGCCAGCAGCTATGGCTTCGGGGAAAATCAGCCCCAGCATTTT	CASSYGFGENQPQHF
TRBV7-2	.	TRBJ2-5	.	TGTGCCAGCAGCTTAGGGTCGGTAGCTGGGGAGACCCAGTACTTC	CASSLGSVAGETQYF
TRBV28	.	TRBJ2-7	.	TGTGCCAGCAGTTTATCCTCCGGGACCTCCTACGAGCAGTACTTC	CASSLSSGTSYEQYF
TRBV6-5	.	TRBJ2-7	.	TGTGCCAGCAGTTACTCCGAGACAGTCTCCTACGAGCAGTACTTC	CASSYSETVSYEQYF
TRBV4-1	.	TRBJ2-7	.	TGCGCCAGCAGCCAAAGTTGGGGGTCAACCTACGAGCAGTACTTC	CASSQSWGSTYEQYF
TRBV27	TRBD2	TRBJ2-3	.	TGTGCCAGCAGCTCCCCGGGGGGGAATACGCAGTATTTT	CASSSPGGNTQYF
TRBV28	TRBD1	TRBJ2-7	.	TGTGCCAGCAGTTCGCCCGGGACAGGCTCCTACGAGCAGTACTTC	CASSSPGTGSYEQYF
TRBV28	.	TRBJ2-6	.	TGTGCCAGCAGTCGGCAGGGTGGGGCCAACGTCCTGACTTTC	CASSRQGGANVLTF
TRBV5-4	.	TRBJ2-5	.	TGTGCCAGCAGCTTGGCCGGGACGGAGGAGACCCAGTACTTC	CASSLAGTEETQYF
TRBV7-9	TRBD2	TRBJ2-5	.	TGTGCCAGCAGCTTAGGATCGTCTAGCGGGGCTCAAGAGACCCAGTACTTC	CASSLGSSSGAQETQYF
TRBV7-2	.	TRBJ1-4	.	TGTGCCAGCAGCTTAATGGCGGGAGGTGAAAAACTGTTTTTT	CASSLMAGGEKLFF